This TCR beta chain came from a study of T-cell memory formation after mild COVID-19. Worth noting for this clonotype: Antigen specificity is unknown.

General study points: Mostly located in CM and EM were contracting CD4+ clones, with contracting CD8+ clones located in EMRA. Researchers could not confirm that second-wave clones peaking on day 37 targeted SARS-CoV-2.

MiXCR, applied by TCRdb to the 5' RACE reads, yields one record per CDR3 protein. The sample has approximately 490,000 distinct CDR3 sequences, roughly 20% seen once. The sequenced sample was PBMCs or a T cell subset sorted from them (not recorded which). The sequence came from an adult woman who had mild COVID-19 (a few samples of this study predate the infection). Cell type and time point are not known.

CDR3 bases: TGTGCCAGCAGCCCGTACAGGACCGGGGAGCTGTTTTTT. This codes for CASSPYRTGELFF. The V and J genes are TRBV7-3 and TRBJ2-2; D perhaps matches TRBD1 (5 bases). Germline CDR1 SGHTA, CDR2 FQGTGA. Trimming cost V 5 bases and J 5 bases, with 9 bases left between them. This CDR3 has 13 residues.